This is a list of T cell receptor beta chains from one sample in a study of T cells after yellow fever vaccination. Via MiXCR, TCRdb re-called the 5' RACE reads, giving one row per CDR3 protein. The sample has approximately 90,000 distinct CDR3 sequences; roughly 5.8% are singletons. This sample comprised CD8+ T cells sorted from PBMCs, obtained 10 days after the yellow fever booster vaccination. These receptors all come from a young man who received the YFV17D yellow fever vaccine. CDR3s leave out the opening cysteine and the closing phenylalanine or tryptophan. For some rows the clone size is stated as once, few or many, or as a class when expanded; others skip it.

v_gene,abundance,CDR3aa
TRBV20-1,few,SARTWKGDTEAF
TRBV4-1,many,ASSLELAGGETQY
TRBV7-6,few,ASSLRPSNQPQH
TRBV20-1,NA,SARDFTVNYGYT
TRBV4-1,few,ASSPRAGGLNNEQF
TRBV12-3/TRBV12-4,few,ASSRTGGYGETQY
TRBV6-2/TRBV6-3,few,ASSNRGYYYEQY
TRBV12-3/TRBV12-4,NA,ASTQPPGEKLF
TRBV9,many,ASSVGLAGTGELF
TRBV24-1,few,ATSDLGGIDYNEQF
TRBV29-1,NA,SVDYGVDEQF
TRBV4-3,few,ASSQAPTSTDTQY
TRBV29-1,many,SVAGGIRQETQY
TRBV5-4,NA,ASSLGSLPNYGYT
TRBV4-3,NA,ASSQDRRGSGELF
TRBV21-1,few,ASSSLGTGNYGYT
TRBV27,NA,ASSPLVESGELF
TRBV4-2,few,ASSQDARGETQY
TRBV7-6,NA,ASSYPADTQY
TRBV12-3/TRBV12-4,NA,ASSPTVAIEQF
TRBV7-9,NA,ASLPGGGSYNEQF
TRBV12-3/TRBV12-4,NA,ASSPSGGAGRETQY
TRBV9,NA,ASSVGLAGGRNEQF
TRBV2,few,ASRKGRGAIYEQY
TRBV20-1,few,SARDPGQGGTEAF
TRBV30,NA,AWSLRGGGTDTQY
TRBV29-1,few,SVEVSTGANYGYT
TRBV20-1,few,SASGAPTYNEQF
TRBV29-1,few,SVDPDVGRGGSLHRYEQF
TRBV3-1,few,ASSLFTGLVSTGELF
TRBV5-6,NA,ASSLGLRQPQH
TRBV6-5,few,ASSFIGGGHRDTGELF
TRBV25-1,NA,ASRGTGPGYT
TRBV7-6,few,ASSLYSGGDFPEQF
TRBV19,NA,ASSIAAGLNQPQH
TRBV11-2,few,ASSLTSGGNKETQY
TRBV7-2,few,ASSFGTSGYEQY
TRBV6-5,few,ASSYSLASGDKETQY
TRBV27,few,ASSLAGSLYTDTQY
TRBV25-1,NA,ASSGPAGTDTQY
TRBV4-3,few,ASSQEARGSTGELF
TRBV7-9,many,ASSLWSSLPMETQY
TRBV5-1,NA,ASSLALGQGPAF
TRBV4-3,NA,ASSQDGLGDGYT
TRBV20-1,NA,SASPFGLQETQY
TRBV7-9,NA,ASSLRDREGEQY
TRBV6-5,few,ASSYSEGGAQEDEQF
TRBV7-9,many,ASSSLLAGGHEQF
TRBV7-9,few,ASSPGLGDEQY